One sample yielded the 6 T cell receptor beta chains listed below, sequenced in a study of beta chain features in type 1 diabetes. Broader study findings: The study found moderately but significantly shorter TCRB CDR3s in all four CD4+ subsets of Type 1 diabetes patients.

cDNA synthesis used the whole RNA isolate, giving expressed TCRB sequences. Sequencing was performed with immunoSEQ multiplex PCR; in TCRdb, only in-frame clones are kept and a portion is missing. The sample holds 300,000 to 350,000 clones, approximately 9.9% seen once. For these TCRs, the target antigens are not known. The sequencing input was central memory CD4+ T cells from blood. These receptors all come from a man in his thirties or forties with type 1 diabetes.

The chain couples TRBV7-9 to TRBJ1-1; the D gene is possibly TRBD1 (6 bases). V was shortened by 6 bases and J by 4 bases, with 15 bases between the two germline ends. From germline, CDR1 is SEHNR and CDR2 FQNEAQ (reference sequence). The CDR3 totals 14 residues. The CDR3 DNA follows: TGTGCCAGCAGACAGGGTCAGGTCGGCACTGAAGCTTTCTTT. Its translation is CASRQGQVGTEAFF.

This clone was seen more than once but under ten times. As DNA, the CDR3 is TGTGCCAGCAGCTCCGGTGGGAGAGGGCAAACTGAAGCTTTCTTT. Translation gives CASSSGGRGQTEAFF. The chain links TRBV28 to TRBJ1-1; D gene uncertain. V was shortened by 6 bases and J by 5 bases, with 19 bases between the two germline ends. The germline CDR1 and CDR2 sequences are MDHEN and SYDVKM. The CDR3 has 15 residues.

This clone has just a few counts. The rearrangement links TRBV20-1 to TRBJ2-1, with D possibly being TRBD1 (5 bases). The germline V gene encodes CDR1 DFQATT and CDR2 SNEGSKA (reference sequence). The CDR3 sequence is 11 residues long. The V end lost 3 bases, the J end lost 8 bases, and 8 bases lay between the germline ends. The CDR3 bases are TGCAGTGCTAGGAAGGGGTATGAGCAGTTCTTC. Translation: CSARKGYEQFF.

This clone was detected a few times. The CDR3 nucleotides read TGTGCCAGCAGTGAAATCACCGGGGAGCTGTTTTTT. Translating it yields CASSEITGELFF. The V call is TRBV2, the J call TRBJ2-2; D uncertain. Germline V gives CDR1 SNHLY, CDR2 FYNNEI. The CDR3 length is 12 residues. Trimming left V 2 bases short and J 4 bases short, with 2 bases between.

This clone was detected ten times or more. The rearrangement links TRBV28 to TRBJ1-5, with D unresolved. Trimming removed 2 bases from V and 0 bases from J, with 14 bases in between. Germline V CDR1 and CDR2: MDHEN, SYDVKM. This CDR3 is 17 amino acids long. CDR3 nucleotides: TGTGCCAGCAGTTTAGTTTGGCCAGTTTATAGCAATCAGCCCCAGCATTTT. This translates into CASSLVWPVYSNQPQHF.

This clone was found many times. V and J are TRBV7-2 and TRBJ2-3; D is perhaps TRBD2 (7 bases). The CDR3 consists of 14 residues. CDR1 SGHTA and CDR2 FQGNSA come from the germline V gene. The germline V and J ends were trimmed by 0 bases and 8 bases, with 12 bases remaining between them. The CDR3 DNA reads TGTGCCAGCAGCTTAGCACAGGGCGGGGGTACGCAGTATTTT. Protein product: CASSLAQGGGTQYF.